This TCR beta chain was captured in a study of blood T cell repertoires in COVID-19. The assay was immunoSEQ multiplex PCR, and TCRdb's table has in-frame clones only and misses some. The table records a few hundred thousand clones, approximately 88% of them present only once. The sequenced sample consisted of peripheral blood. The clonotype originates from a woman in her twenties or thirties who had recovered from COVID-19.

In nucleotides, the CDR3 is TGTGCCAGCAGCTTAGACGCGGCAAGCGCAGATACGCAGTATTTT. It codes for CASSLDAASADTQYF. The rearrangement links TRBV7-2 to TRBJ2-3; D not resolved. V was clipped by 1 base and J by 4 bases, with 12 bases between them. Germline V lookup: CDR1 SGHTA, CDR2 FQGNSA. The CDR3 is 15 residues long.